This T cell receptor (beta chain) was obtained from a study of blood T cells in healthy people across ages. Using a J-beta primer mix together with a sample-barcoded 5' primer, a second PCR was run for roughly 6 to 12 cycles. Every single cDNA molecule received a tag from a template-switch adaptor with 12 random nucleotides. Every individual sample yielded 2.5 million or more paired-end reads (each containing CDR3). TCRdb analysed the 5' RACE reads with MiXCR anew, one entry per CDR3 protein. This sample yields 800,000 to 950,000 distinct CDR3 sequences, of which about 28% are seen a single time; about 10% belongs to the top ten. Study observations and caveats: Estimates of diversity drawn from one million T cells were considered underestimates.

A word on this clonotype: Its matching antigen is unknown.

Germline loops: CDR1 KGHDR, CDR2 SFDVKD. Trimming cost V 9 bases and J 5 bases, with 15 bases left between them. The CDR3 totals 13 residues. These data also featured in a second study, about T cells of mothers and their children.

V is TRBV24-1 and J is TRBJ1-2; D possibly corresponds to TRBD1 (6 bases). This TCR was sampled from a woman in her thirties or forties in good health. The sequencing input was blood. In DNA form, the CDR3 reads TGTGCCACCCACCCGGACAGAACTTATGGCTACACCTTC. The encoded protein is CATHPDRTYGYTF.